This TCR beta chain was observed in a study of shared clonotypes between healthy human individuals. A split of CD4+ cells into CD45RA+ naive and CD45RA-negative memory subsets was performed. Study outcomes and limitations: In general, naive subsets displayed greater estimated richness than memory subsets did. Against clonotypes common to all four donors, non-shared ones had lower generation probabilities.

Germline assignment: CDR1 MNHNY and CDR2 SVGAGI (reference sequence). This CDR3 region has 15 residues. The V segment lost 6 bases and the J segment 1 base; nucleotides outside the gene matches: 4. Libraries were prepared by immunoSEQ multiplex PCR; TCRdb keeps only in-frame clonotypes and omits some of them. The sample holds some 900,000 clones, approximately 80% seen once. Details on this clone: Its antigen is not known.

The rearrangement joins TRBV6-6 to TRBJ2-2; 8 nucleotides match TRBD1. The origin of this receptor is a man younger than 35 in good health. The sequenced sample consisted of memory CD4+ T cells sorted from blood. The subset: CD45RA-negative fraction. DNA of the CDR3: TGTGCCAGCAGGCCGGACAGGGAGAACACCGGGGAGCTGTTTTTT. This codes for CASRPDRENTGELFF.